A selection of T cell receptor beta chains follows, all from one sample in a study of blood T cell repertoires in COVID-19. TCRdb keeps only in-frame clones here, not all; method: immunoSEQ multiplex PCR. The sample holds a few hundred thousand clones, about 83% seen once. Sequencing was done on a sample of peripheral blood. The source of these receptors is a man aged 45-65 years with active or convalescent COVID-19. Both conserved end residues are trimmed from each CDR3.

j_gene | v_gene | CDR3aa
TRBJ1-2 | TRBV28 | ASSLSDRGGYT
TRBJ2-1 | TRBV13 | ASSSRENGDNEQF
TRBJ1-1 | TRBV6-5 | ASSAGQGLAF
TRBJ1-1 | TRBV28 | ASISRNTEAF
TRBJ1-1 | TRBV19 | ASSMQGRGTEAF
TRBJ1-2 | TRBV6-5 | GARGGGDYGYT
TRBJ2-3 | TRBV28 | ASRTPPGQGTDTQY
TRBJ1-1 | TRBV9 | ASSVNPGQEGSNTEAF
TRBJ2-3 | TRBV2 | ASKGGRADTQY
TRBJ1-6 | TRBV11-1 | ASSSRTGVNSPLH
TRBJ2-7 | TRBV30 | AWRGQGYEQY
TRBJ2-2 | TRBV2 | ASSEALRASGTGELF
TRBJ1-2 | TRBV2 | ASSEWAGINTNYGYT
TRBJ2-7 | TRBV7-9 | ASSLDPPPQGHEQY
TRBJ1-2 | TRBV4-3 | ASSPTRTGHGYT
TRBJ2-3 | TRBV6-6 | ASTVQGPYTDTQY
TRBJ1-1 | TRBV19 | ASSIGGTGGTEAF
TRBJ1-2 | TRBV19 | ASSIPSPGQGSHGYT
TRBJ1-4 | TRBV7-2 | ASAPLIGGGYEKLF
TRBJ1-2 | TRBV5-1 | ASTLDLPYGYT
TRBJ2-2 | TRBV27 | ASTVSTGAAGELF
TRBJ1-1 | TRBV12-3/TRBV12-4 | ASAGRVAYEAF
TRBJ1-3 | TRBV7-2 | ASSRDRFSGNTIY
TRBJ2-2 | TRBV12-3/TRBV12-4 | ASSWQGTGELF
TRBJ2-7 | TRBV28 | ASSSSPGHKPYEQY
TRBJ1-5 | TRBV6-1 | ASSEAGGYSNQPQH
TRBJ2-7 | TRBV5-8 | ASSVGQSYEQY
TRBJ2-2 | TRBV7-9 | ASSPQGTGELF
TRBJ1-2 | TRBV7-9 | ASSLDQGHYGYT
TRBJ1-4 | TRBV9 | ASSVGAVWTGKEEKLF
TRBJ2-1 | TRBV18 | ASSPPRPGGGVNEQF
TRBJ1-1 | TRBV5-1 | ASSLGDRVGTEAF
TRBJ2-1 | TRBV6-2/TRBV6-3 | ASSYETLAGGLSYNEQF
TRBJ2-7 | TRBV30 | AGIRDITTYEQY
TRBJ2-7 | TRBV28 | ASSYRTVSYEQY
TRBJ1-2 | TRBV7-9 | ASSLEGARWYGYT
TRBJ2-3 | TRBV7-2 | ASSLVAGTQY
TRBJ1-4 | TRBV4-1 | ASSQESPANEKLF
TRBJ1-5 | TRBV6-5 | ASSSYRGNQPQH
TRBJ2-1 | TRBV25-1 | ASSSLAGASEQF
TRBJ2-7 | TRBV28 | ASHSGGRSYEQY
TRBJ1-2 | TRBV4-3 | ASSRTDRSYGYT
TRBJ1-1 | TRBV29-1 | SVERGTNTEAF
TRBJ2-5 | TRBV9 | ASSVGGSEETQY
TRBJ2-1 | TRBV18 | ASSPQAGGSFNEQF
TRBJ2-2 | TRBV19 | ASSSGTGSTGELF
TRBJ1-5 | TRBV6-5 | ASTPTAGQPQH
TRBJ2-7 | TRBV6-5 | ASSPGTDRRREQY
TRBJ1-1 | TRBV5-1 | ASSWDRASNTEAF
TRBJ1-5 | TRBV4-1 | ASSQVVDSNQPQH
TRBJ2-5 | TRBV5-1 | ASSVGRWETQY
TRBJ1-1 | TRBV5-1 | ASSLGGLEAF
TRBJ2-2 | TRBV7-8 | ASSLRGANTGELF
TRBJ2-3 | TRBV14 | ASSQPRGGAARKSTDTQY
TRBJ2-7 | TRBV9 | ASSVGGLPSYEQY